This T cell receptor (beta chain) emerged from a study of breast tumors, draining lymph nodes, adjacent tissues. Breast cancer patients provided tissue from their axillary draining lymph nodes. A single record per CDR3 protein comes from TCRdb applying MiXCR to the multiplex PCR reads. Of under 350,000 distinct CDR3 sequences listed, around 30% are singletons. Concerning this clonotype: Its target is not known.

Study-level points and caveats: Luminal-like breast cancer showed significantly greater tumor-nontumor repertoire similarity than basal-like breast cancer did. Tumor repertoires ranked between lymph nodes and nontumor tissue in diversity, with V and J gene preferences. Tumor T cell lymph node origin was a supported hypothesis, not proven. The data were judged consistent with most tumor T cells coming from lymph node and expanding in tumor.

Trimming stripped 5 bases from V and 8 bases from J, with 13 bases between. CDR3 length: 13 residues. Germline V gene lookup returns CDR1 SEHNR and CDR2 FQNEAQ (reference sequence). This receptor was identified in a female donor with breast cancer. Some clones in this sample may be carry-over from other donors' samples. Sequencing used axillary lymph node tissue. The rearrangement links TRBV7-9 to TRBJ2-1; no clear D. The CDR3 DNA follows: TGTGCCAGCAGCCTACACAGAACCGATGAGCAGTTCTTC. Translation gives CASSLHRTDEQFF.